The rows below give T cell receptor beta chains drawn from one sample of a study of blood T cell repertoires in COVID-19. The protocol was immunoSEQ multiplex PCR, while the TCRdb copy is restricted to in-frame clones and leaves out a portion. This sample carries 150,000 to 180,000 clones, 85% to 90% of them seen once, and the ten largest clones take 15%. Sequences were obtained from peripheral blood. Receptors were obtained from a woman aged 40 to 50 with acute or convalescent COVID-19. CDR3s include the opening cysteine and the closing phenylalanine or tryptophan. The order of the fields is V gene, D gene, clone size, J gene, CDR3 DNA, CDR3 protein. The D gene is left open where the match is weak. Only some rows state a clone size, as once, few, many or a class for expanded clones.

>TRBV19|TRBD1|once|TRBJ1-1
TGTGCCAGTACCTTAGACCGGGACAGAACAATTTCCTCCTTT
CASTLDRDRTISSF
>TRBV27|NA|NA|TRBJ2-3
TGTGCCAGCAGTTCGTTAGGCACAGATACGCAGTATTTT
CASSSLGTDTQYF
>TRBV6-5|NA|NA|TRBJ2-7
TGTGCCAGCAGTTACTCGATCGGAGCCTACGAGCAGTACTTC
CASSYSIGAYEQYF
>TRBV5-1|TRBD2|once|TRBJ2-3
TGCGCCAGCAGCTTGGGTTTTGTTAGCGGGAGTGATACGCAGTATTTT
CASSLGFVSGSDTQYF
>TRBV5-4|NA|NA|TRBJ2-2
TGTGCCAGCAGCAAGAGGAGGGAGACGAACACCGGGGAGCTGTTTTTT
CASSKRRETNTGELFF
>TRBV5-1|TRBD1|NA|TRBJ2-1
TGCGCCAGCAGCTGGCCAGGGGGCGGGACATACAATGAGCAGTTCTTC
CASSWPGGGTYNEQFF
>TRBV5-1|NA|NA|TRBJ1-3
TGCGCCAGCAGCTTAATCTCGAGCTCTGGAAACACCATATATTTT
CASSLISSSGNTIYF
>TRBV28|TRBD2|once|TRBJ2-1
TGTGCCAGCAGTCAAGGGACTATTGAGCAGTTCTTC
CASSQGTIEQFF
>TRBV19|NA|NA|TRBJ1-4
TGTGCCAGTAGTCTACAGGACCTTGCAACTAATGAAAAACTGTTTTTT
CASSLQDLATNEKLFF
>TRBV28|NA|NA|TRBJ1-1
TGTGCCAGCAGTTTTTGGGCAGGGTCGAACACTGAAGCTTTCTTT
CASSFWAGSNTEAFF
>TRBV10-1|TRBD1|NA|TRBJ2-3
TGCGCCAGCAGTGAGAGGCAGGGGGCAGATACGCAGTATTTT
CASSERQGADTQYF
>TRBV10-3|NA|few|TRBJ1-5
TGTGCCATCAGTGTTGGAGGGGCTCAGCCCCAGCATTTT
CAISVGGAQPQHF
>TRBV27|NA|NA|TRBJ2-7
TGTGCCAGCAGTCCTTCTAGGATCTCCTACGAGCAGTACTTC
CASSPSRISYEQYF
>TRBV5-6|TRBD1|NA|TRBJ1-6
TGTGCCAGCAGCACGGGACAGGGGGGCTCACCCCTCCACTTT
CASSTGQGGSPLHF
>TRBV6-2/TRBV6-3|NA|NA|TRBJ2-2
TGTGCCAGCAGTTACGAGGGAAGCGGGGAGCTGTTTTTT
CASSYEGSGELFF
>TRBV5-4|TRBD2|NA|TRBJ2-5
TGTGCCAGCAGCCCGGGGACTAGCGGGGGGAACCAAGAGACCCAGTACTTC
CASSPGTSGGNQETQYF
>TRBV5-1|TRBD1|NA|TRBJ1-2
TGCGCCAGCAGCGATTTAACAGGGGGCGCGAACTATGGCTACACCTTC
CASSDLTGGANYGYTF
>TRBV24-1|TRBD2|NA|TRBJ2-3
TGTGCCACCAGTGATTTGACTAGCGGGGGCGGGGGCACGCAGTATTTT
CATSDLTSGGGGTQYF
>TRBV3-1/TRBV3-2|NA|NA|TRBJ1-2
TGTGCCAGCAGTGCGGCAGGGAACTTTATCTATGGCTACACCTTC
CASSAAGNFIYGYTF
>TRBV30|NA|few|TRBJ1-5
TGTGCCTGGAGTTATGGGCTAGCCTTTGACAATCAGCCCCAGCATTTT
CAWSYGLAFDNQPQHF
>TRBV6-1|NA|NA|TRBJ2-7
TGTGCCAGCAGTGAAGGCATAGAAGCCTACGAGCAGTACTTC
CASSEGIEAYEQYF
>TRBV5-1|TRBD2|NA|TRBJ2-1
TGCGCCAGCAGGGAAGGCCTAGCGGGAGTTGATGAGCAGTTCTTC
CASREGLAGVDEQFF
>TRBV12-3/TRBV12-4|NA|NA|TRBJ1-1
TGTGCCAGCAGTCTCAGACGGGATGAAGCTTTCTTT
CASSLRRDEAFF
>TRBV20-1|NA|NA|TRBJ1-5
TGCAGTGCTAGTCTCCAGGTTAGCAATCAGCCCCAGCATTTT
CSASLQVSNQPQHF
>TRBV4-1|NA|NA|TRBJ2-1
TGCGCCAGCAGCCAACCTACAGGGGGGGATGACCGGAATGAGCAGTTCTTC
CASSQPTGGDDRNEQFF
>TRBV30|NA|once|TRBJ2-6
TGTGCCTGGGGAGGGGGCAACGGGGCCAACGTCCTGACTTTC
CAWGGGNGANVLTF
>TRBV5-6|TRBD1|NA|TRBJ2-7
TGTGCCAGCAGCAGCTTTTTGGGGACAGGAGCCTACGAGCAGTACTTC
CASSSFLGTGAYEQYF
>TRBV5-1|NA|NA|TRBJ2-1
TGCGCCAGCAGCTTGTCTCCTTTCCTAGAGCAGTTCTTC
CASSLSPFLEQFF
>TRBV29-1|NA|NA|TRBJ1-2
TGCAGCGGCCGGACAGACTATGGCTACACCTTC
CSGRTDYGYTF
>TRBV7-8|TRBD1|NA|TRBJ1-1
TGTGCCAGCAGCGTAACTCGACAGGGTGGAAGCACTGAAGCTTTCTTT
CASSVTRQGGSTEAFF
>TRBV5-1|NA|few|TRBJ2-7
TGCGCCAGCAGCTTTGCGTCTGGCTACGAGCAGTACTTC
CASSFASGYEQYF
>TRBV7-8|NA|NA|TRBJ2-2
TGTGCCAGCAGCTTAGTCGCGAGCGTCCGGGAAGGTGGAGCCGGGGAGCTGTTTTTT
CASSLVASVREGGAGELFF
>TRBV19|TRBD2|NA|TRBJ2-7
TGTGCCAGTAGTCTCAAATCAACCCGAACTAGCGGGATTTCCTACGAGCAGTACTTC
CASSLKSTRTSGISYEQYF
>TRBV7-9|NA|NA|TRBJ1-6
TGTGCCAGCAGCCCCGAAGACTACCCGAATTCACCCCTCCACTTT
CASSPEDYPNSPLHF
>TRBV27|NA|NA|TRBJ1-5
TGTGCCAGCAGTCCCTCTAGCAATCAGCCCCAGCATTTT
CASSPSSNQPQHF
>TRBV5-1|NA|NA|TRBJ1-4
TGCGCCAGCAGCTTGGCCTTCAGAGGCGAAAAACTGTTTTTT
CASSLAFRGEKLFF
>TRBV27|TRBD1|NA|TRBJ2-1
TGTGCCAGCAGTTTTCGGGACAGGTACAATGAGCAGTTCTTC
CASSFRDRYNEQFF
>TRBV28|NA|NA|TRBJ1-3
TGTGCCAGCAGTCAAACAGGGAGCTCTGGAAACACCATATATTTT
CASSQTGSSGNTIYF
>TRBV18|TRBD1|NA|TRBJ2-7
TGTGCCAGCTCAATAGGACAGGGCGTGATCGAGCAGTACTTC
CASSIGQGVIEQYF
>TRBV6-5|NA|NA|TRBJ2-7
TGTGCCAGCAGTTACGGGCCTCGCTACGAGCAGTACTTC
CASSYGPRYEQYF
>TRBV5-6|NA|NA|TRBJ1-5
TGTGCCAGCAGCTTGTTACAGGGTACCAATCAGCCCCAGCATTTT
CASSLLQGTNQPQHF
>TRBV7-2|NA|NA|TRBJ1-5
TGTGCCAGCAGCTTATGGGGGGGGCCTGGAGCCCAGCATTTT
CASSLWGGPGAQHF
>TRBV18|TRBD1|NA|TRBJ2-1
TGTGCCAGCTCACCACGGGGGACAGAGTCCTACAATGAGCAGTTCTTC
CASSPRGTESYNEQFF
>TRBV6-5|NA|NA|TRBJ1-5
TGTGCCAGCAGCGCGGGGATTGGCAATCAGCCCCAGCATTTT
CASSAGIGNQPQHF
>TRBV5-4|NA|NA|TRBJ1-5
TGTGCCAGCAGCTTGGGAATTAGTCAGCCCCAGCATTTT
CASSLGISQPQHF
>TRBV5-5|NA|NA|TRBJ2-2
TGTGCCAGCAGCTTGTCAGGGGATAACACCGGGGAGCTGTTTTTT
CASSLSGDNTGELFF
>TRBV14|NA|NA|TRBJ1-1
TGTGCCAGCAGCCCTCGGACAGCGAACACTGAAGCTTTCTTT
CASSPRTANTEAFF
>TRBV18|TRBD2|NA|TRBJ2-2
TGTGCCAGCTCCGGGACTAGCGGGGCGCGAATTAACACCGGGGAGCTGTTTTTT
CASSGTSGARINTGELFF
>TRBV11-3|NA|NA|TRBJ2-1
TGTGCCAGCAAAACAGGGCGGTACAATGAGCAGTTCTTC
CASKTGRYNEQFF
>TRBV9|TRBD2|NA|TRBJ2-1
TGTGCCAGCAGCGTTAGCGGGGGGGGCTACAATGAGCAGTTCTTC
CASSVSGGGYNEQFF